This T cell receptor (beta chain) originates from a study of T-cell memory formation after mild COVID-19. UMIs and sample barcodes were carried by the TCR alpha and TCR beta cDNA libraries that 5'RACE produced using constant-segment primers. In TCRdb, the 5' RACE reads were re-called with MiXCR into one record per CDR3 protein. The table shows 250,000 or so distinct CDR3 sequences, with approximately 9% occurring only once. General study findings and limits: Detection of some responders pre-infection suggested pre-existing cross-reactive memory T cells participated.

This clonotype was seen a few times. Its matching antigen is unknown. The CDR3 extends over 12 amino acids. Germline V gene lookup returns CDR1 ENHRY and CDR2 SYGVKD. Trimming stripped 8 bases from V and 0 bases from J, with 8 bases between. This sequence originates from a man aged 18 to 30 who had mild COVID-19 (a few samples of this study predate the infection). Cell type and time point are not known. Source material: PBMCs or a T cell subset sorted from them (not recorded which). The V and J genes are TRBV10-3 and TRBJ2-7; maybe TRBD1 (5 bases). The chain's CDR3 is CAIGAASYEQYF. The CDR3 DNA reads TGTGCCATCGGGGCGGCCTCCTACGAGCAGTACTTC.